This T cell receptor beta chain was identified in a study of early T cells in non-severe SARS-CoV-2 infection (dated by TCRdb to 2020 to 2022). Describing the broader study: TCR sequencing used bulk RNA from unsorted whole blood, so alpha and beta chains could not be paired.

Overall results and qualifications from the work: VDJdb matching was skewed toward anti-spike CD8 responses and likely underestimated virus-specific expansions, missing private and CD4 specificities.

A case-control design nested within a healthcare worker cohort in London, UK, was used, with weekly nasopharyngeal swab PCR tests and blood sampling performed. Between 23 and 31 March 2020, the week of the UK lockdown, healthcare workers were enrolled and then followed up weekly for as long as 16 weeks. The germline V gene encodes CDR1 SGHVS and CDR2 FQNEAQ. The CDR3 numbers 14 residues from cysteine through phenylalanine. The kept DNA is CDR3 alone, 42 bases in frame from the first base. Trimming accounts for 6 bases at V and 6 bases at J, while the number of junction bases matched to no gene is 5. As regards this clonotype: Its antigen has not been determined. No much larger clone exists at a distance of one base, and base qualities are not known.

The library was generated by 5' RACE. Sequencer: NextSeq 500. To correct for sequencing error and PCR bias, the TCR library protocol tagged individual cDNA molecules with unique molecular identifiers. Both TCR alpha and beta chains were sequenced, and tight co-correlation was observed between alpha and beta sequence abundances in each sample. The original methods were these. Decombinator V4 was used to perform V gene, J gene and CDR3 annotation of TCR sequences. TCRs were defined as expanded if a significant change between any two time points was detected under a Poisson model with p below 0.0001. Abundances of TCRs were expressed as counts per million after normalisation to the total number of TCRs sequenced in each sample. TRAV1-2 paired with TRAJ12, TRAJ20 or TRAJ33 defined MAIT TCRs, while TRAV10 paired with TRAJ18 defined iNKT TCRs. VDJdb, accessed 1 November 2021, was searched for CMV, EBV and SARS-CoV-2 annotated TCRs, excluding TCRs annotated for multiple antigens. TCRdb applied fastp at Q25 and MiXCR to the public reads, then kept only in-frame beta chains. Each entry merges the rows of one CDR3 protein and shows their most common DNA and genes. The V and J calls were not made by the authors but by TCRdb's processing. The sample table shows tens of thousands of distinct CDR3 sequences, and less than 8% are seen once. The top ten clones comprise about 7.5% of the sample.

The chain is assembled from TRBV7-8 and TRBJ1-6; 7 of the junction bases match TRBD1. What was sequenced was whole blood. The sequence came from an adult who was a healthcare worker with PCR-confirmed SARS-CoV-2 infection or an uninfected control (not recorded which). CDR3 loop: CASRFGTVNSPLHF. The DNA sequence is given as TGTGCCAGCAGATTCGGGACAGTTAATTCACCCCTCCACTTT.